Described below is a single T cell receptor beta chain sequence and its context. In the study's own analysis: Estimated nucleated cell counts came from reference gene primer amplification. Method: immunoSEQ multiplex PCR; TCRdb's copy keeps in-frame clones and lacks some. V and J calls and clone size are those listed in that table; D and trimming were worked out from the DNA. The data show approximately 300,000 clones, more than 70% seen once. This specimen belongs to a study of blood T cell repertoires in COVID-19. Study details: Samples came from the United States, Italy and Spain, spanning acute and convalescent COVID-19. The cDNA or gDNA used as material had been derived from T cells, B-cell-depleted T cells, or PBMCs.

With 4 bases clipped from V and 0 bases from J, the junction kept 4 bases outside the gene matches. The CDR3 runs 17 residues. Germline values: CDR1 LGHNA, CDR2 YSLEER. The TCR sequence derives from a woman in her fifties or sixties with acute or convalescent COVID-19. Sequencing was performed on peripheral blood. The V call is TRBV4-3, the J call TRBJ2-1; 12 nucleotides line up with TRBD2. CDR3: CASSPLAGGPSYNEQFF. The CDR3 DNA sequence: TGCGCCAGCAGCCCACTAGCGGGAGGCCCCTCCTACAATGAGCAGTTCTTC.